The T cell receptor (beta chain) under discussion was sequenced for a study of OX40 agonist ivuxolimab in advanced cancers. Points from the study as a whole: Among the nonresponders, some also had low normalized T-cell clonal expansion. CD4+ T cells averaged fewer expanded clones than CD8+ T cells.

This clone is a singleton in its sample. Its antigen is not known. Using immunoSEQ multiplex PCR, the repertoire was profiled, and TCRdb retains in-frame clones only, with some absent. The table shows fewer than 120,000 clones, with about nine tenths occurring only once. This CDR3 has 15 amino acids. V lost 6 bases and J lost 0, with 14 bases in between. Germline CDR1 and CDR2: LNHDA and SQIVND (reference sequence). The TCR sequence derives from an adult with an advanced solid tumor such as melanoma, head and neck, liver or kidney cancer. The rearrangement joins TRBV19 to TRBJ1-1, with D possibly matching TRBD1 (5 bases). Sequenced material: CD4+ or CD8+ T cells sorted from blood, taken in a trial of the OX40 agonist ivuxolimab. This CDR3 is CASRTGRNLNTEAFF. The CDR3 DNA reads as TGTGCCAGTAGGACGGGACGGAACTTGAACACTGAAGCTTTCTTT.